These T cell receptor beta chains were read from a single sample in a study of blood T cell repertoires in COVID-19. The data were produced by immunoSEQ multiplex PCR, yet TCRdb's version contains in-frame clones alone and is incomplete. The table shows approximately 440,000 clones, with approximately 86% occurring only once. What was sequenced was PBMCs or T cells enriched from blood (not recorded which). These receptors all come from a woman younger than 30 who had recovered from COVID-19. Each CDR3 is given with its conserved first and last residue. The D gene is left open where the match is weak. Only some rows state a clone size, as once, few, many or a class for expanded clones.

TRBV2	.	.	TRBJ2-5	TGTGCCAGCAGTGAGACCACAGGGCAAGAGACCCAGTACTTC	CASSETTGQETQYF
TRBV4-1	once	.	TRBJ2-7	TGCGCCAGCAGCCAAGGGGAGAATTCCTACGAGCAGTACTTC	CASSQGENSYEQYF
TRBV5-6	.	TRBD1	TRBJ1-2	TGTGCCAGCACCGAGGGGGACAGGGGCTGGCGTGGCTACACCTTC	CASTEGDRGWRGYTF
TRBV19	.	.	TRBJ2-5	TGTGCCAGTAGTATCGGAAGGGGTCAAGAGACCCAGTACTTC	CASSIGRGQETQYF
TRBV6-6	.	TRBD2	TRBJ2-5	TGTGCCAGCAGTCCCCTAAGCGGGCGGGGGGACCAAGAGACCCAGTACTTC	CASSPLSGRGDQETQYF
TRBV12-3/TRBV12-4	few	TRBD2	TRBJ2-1	TGTGCCCTAGGCGGGGGCTCCTACAATGAGCAGTTCTTC	CALGGGSYNEQFF
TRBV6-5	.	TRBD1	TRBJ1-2	TGTGCCAGCAGATCAGGAGGACAGGGGGCCTATGGCTACACCTTC	CASRSGGQGAYGYTF
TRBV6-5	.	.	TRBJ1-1	TGTGGAGGGGAGGGTAAGAACACTGAAGCTTTCTTT	CGGEGKNTEAFF
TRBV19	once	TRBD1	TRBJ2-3	TGTGCCAGTAGTCCGGGGACAGGGTGGGCAGATACGCAGTATTTT	CASSPGTGWADTQYF
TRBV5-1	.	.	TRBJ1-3	TGCGCCAGCAGCTTTGACACCGCCCGCTCTGGAAACACCATATATTTT	CASSFDTARSGNTIYF
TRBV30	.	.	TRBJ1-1	TGTGCCTGGACCCCTGACTCGGAACAAGCTTTCTTT	CAWTPDSEQAFF
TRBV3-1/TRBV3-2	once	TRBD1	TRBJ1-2	TGTGCCAGCAGTTGTGACAGGGGGCCCGATTGCTACACCTTC	CASSCDRGPDCYTF
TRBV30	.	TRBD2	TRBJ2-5	TGTGCCTGGAGGGGGGGGCAAGAGACCCAGTACTTC	CAWRGGQETQYF
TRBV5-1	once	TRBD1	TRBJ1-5	TGCGCCAGCAGCTTGGAGGCGACAGGGAGACAGCCCCAGCATTTT	CASSLEATGRQPQHF
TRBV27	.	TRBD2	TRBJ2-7	TGTGCCAGCAGGAGCGGGGGCCCCTACGAGCAGTACTTC	CASRSGGPYEQYF
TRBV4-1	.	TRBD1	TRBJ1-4	TGCGCCAGCAGCCAAGTACGAAAGGGGGCACGTGAAAAACTGTTTTTT	CASSQVRKGAREKLFF
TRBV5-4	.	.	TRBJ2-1	TGTGCCAGCAGCTTCGGAGGGGGACTATACGGCAATGAGCAGTTCTTC	CASSFGGGLYGNEQFF
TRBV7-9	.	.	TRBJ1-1	TGTGCCAGCAGCTCGCGGCACGGGTGGGGGGTGAACACTGAAGCTTTCTTT	CASSSRHGWGVNTEAFF
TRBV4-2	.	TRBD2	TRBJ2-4	TGTGCCAGCAGCCTAGACTGGACTAGCGGGAACATCGACATTCAGTACTTC	CASSLDWTSGNIDIQYF
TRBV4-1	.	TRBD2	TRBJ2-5	TGCGCCAGCAGCCCGACTAGCGGTGAAGAGACCCAGTACTTC	CASSPTSGEETQYF
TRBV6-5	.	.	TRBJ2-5	TGTGCCAGCAGTCGGGGGTTGAGGGCGGAGACCCAGTACTTC	CASSRGLRAETQYF
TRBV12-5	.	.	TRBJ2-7	TGTGCTAGTGTTAACCCCCAGGTGAATCCTTACGAGCAGTACTTC	CASVNPQVNPYEQYF
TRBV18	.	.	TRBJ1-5	TGTGCCAGCTCACGTGCGTCGGGGTCAGATCAGCCCCAGCATTTT	CASSRASGSDQPQHF
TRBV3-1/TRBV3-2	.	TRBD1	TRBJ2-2	TGTGCCAGCAGCCAGTCCGGGACAGGGGTTGTTCCCGGGGAGCTGTTTTTT	CASSQSGTGVVPGELFF
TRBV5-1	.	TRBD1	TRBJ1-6	TGCGCCAGCAGCACCACAGGGGGCGAATCACCCCTCCACTTT	CASSTTGGESPLHF
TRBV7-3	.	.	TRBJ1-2	TGTGCCAGCAGCTTATCGGGGGATTCCAACTATGGCTACACCTTC	CASSLSGDSNYGYTF
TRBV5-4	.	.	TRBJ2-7	TGTGCCAGCAGCTTGGACAGGGGAGGAACCGGGCAGTACTTC	CASSLDRGGTGQYF
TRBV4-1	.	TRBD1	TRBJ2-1	TGCGCCAGCAGCCAGGGGGGACAGGGAAGGAATGAGCAGTTCTTC	CASSQGGQGRNEQFF
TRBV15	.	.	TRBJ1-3	TGTGCCACCAGCAGAGAAAGCGAGGACACCATATATTTT	CATSRESEDTIYF
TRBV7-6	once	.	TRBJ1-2	TGTGCCAGCAGCCTATACCTCGACAGGCGAGAGGGCTACACCTTC	CASSLYLDRREGYTF
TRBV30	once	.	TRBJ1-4	TGTGCCTGGAGTGTACTTTACAGTGCTAATGAAAAACTGTTTTTT	CAWSVLYSANEKLFF
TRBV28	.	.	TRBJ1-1	TGTGCCAGCAGTTCGACAGCGAACACTGAAGCTTTCTTT	CASSSTANTEAFF
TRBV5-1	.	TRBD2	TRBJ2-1	TGCGCCAGCAGCCAGCTACTAGCGGGGGATATCAATGAGCAGTTCTTC	CASSQLLAGDINEQFF
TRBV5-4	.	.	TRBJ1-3	TGTGCCAGCAGCTTGGGGCAGGGGATATTCTCTGGAAACACCATATATTTT	CASSLGQGIFSGNTIYF
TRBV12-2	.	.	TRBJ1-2	TGTGCAATCCGGGAGGGGTTAAGTAGGTGGTATGGCTACACCTTC	CAIREGLSRWYGYTF
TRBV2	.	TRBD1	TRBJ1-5	TGTGCCAGCACACCGACAGGGTGGGTTGGGATTAGCAATCAGCCCCAGCATTTT	CASTPTGWVGISNQPQHF
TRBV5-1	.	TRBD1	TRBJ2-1	TGCGCCAGCAGCTTGGCCCCTACGCGGGACAGGATCAATGAGCAGTTCTTC	CASSLAPTRDRINEQFF
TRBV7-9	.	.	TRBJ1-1	TGTGCCAGCGGACAACTGAACACTGAAGCTTTCTTT	CASGQLNTEAFF
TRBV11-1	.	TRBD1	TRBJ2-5	TGTGCCAGCAGCCCGAACCCGACAGGGGAGGAGACCCAGTACTTC	CASSPNPTGEETQYF
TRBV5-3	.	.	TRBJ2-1	TGTGCCAGAAGCTTGGTAGCCGCTGACTACTACAATGAGCAGTTCTTC	CARSLVAADYYNEQFF
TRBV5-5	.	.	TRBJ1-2	TGTGCCAGCAGCTTGGCACCGGGAAGCAGCTATGGCTACACCTTC	CASSLAPGSSYGYTF
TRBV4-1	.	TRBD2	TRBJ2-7	TGCGCCAGCAGCCAAGGAAAGCACGTACTAGCGGCCTACGAGCAGTACTTC	CASSQGKHVLAAYEQYF
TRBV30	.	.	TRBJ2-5	TGTGCCTGGAGTGAAGGAGGGGAGACCCAGTACTTC	CAWSEGGETQYF
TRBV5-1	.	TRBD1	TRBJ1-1	TGCGCCAGCAGCCCAGGGGGGACACAAACTGAAGCTTTCTTT	CASSPGGTQTEAFF
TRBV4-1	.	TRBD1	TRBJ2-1	TGCGCCAGCAGCCACAAGGGACAGGGGGGGAACAATGAGCAGTTCTTC	CASSHKGQGGNNEQFF
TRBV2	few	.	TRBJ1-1	TGTGCCAGCAGGCGGGGGGCCAACCTGAACACTGAAGCTTTCTTT	CASRRGANLNTEAFF
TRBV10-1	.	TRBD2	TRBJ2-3	TGCGCCAGCAGTGAAGGAGCGGGGGAAGGTACGCAGTATTTT	CASSEGAGEGTQYF
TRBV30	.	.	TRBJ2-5	TGTGCCTGGAGTGGGGGAGTTCAAGAGACCCAGTACTTC	CAWSGGVQETQYF